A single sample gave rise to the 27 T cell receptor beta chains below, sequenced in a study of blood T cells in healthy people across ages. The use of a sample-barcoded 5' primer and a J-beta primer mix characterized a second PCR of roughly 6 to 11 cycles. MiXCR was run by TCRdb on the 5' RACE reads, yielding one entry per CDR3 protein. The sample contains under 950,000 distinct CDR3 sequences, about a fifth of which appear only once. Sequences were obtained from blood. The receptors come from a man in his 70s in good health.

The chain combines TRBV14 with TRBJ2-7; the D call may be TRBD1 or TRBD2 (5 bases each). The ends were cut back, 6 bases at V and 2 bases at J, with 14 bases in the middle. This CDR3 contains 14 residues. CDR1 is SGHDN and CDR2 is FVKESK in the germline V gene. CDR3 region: CASRRRDAPYEQYF. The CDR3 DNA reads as TGTGCCAGCAGGCGCCGGGACGCCCCCTACGAGCAGTACTTC.

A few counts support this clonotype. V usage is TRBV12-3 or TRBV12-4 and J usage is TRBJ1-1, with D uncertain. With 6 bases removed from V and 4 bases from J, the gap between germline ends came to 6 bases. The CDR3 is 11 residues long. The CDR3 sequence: CASSRLTEAFF. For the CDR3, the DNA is TGTGCCAGCAGCCGTCTCACTGAAGCTTTCTTT.

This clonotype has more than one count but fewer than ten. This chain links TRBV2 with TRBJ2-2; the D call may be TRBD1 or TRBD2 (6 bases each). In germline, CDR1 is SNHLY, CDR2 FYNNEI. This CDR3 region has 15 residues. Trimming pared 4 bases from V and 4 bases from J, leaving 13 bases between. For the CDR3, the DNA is TGTGCCAGCAGTGTGGCCAGGGGAGGCACCGGGGAGCTGTTTTTT. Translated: CASSVARGGTGELFF.

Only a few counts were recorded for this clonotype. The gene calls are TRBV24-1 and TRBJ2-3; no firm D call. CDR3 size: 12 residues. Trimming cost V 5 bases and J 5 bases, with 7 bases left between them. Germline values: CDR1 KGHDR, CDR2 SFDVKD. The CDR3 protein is CATSVWGDTQYF. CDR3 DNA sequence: TGTGCCACCAGTGTGTGGGGAGATACGCAGTATTTT.

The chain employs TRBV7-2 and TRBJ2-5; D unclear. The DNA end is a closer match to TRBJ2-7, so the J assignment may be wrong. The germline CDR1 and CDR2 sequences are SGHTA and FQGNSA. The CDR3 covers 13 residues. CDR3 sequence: CASSLRWAYEQYF. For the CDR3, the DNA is TGTGCCAGCAGCTTACGTTGGGCCTACGAGCAGTACTTC.

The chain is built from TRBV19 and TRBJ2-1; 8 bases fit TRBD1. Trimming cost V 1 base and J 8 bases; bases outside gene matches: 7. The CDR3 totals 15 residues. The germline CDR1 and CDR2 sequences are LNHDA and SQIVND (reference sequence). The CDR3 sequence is CASSIATGTGDEQFF. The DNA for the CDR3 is TGTGCCAGTAGTATAGCCACCGGGACAGGCGATGAGCAGTTCTTC.

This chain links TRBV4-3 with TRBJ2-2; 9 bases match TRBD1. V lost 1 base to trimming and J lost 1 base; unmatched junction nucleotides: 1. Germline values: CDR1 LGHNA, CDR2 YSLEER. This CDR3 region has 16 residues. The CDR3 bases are TGCGCCAGCAGCCAAGCGGGACAGGGGAACACCGGGGAGCTGTTTTTT. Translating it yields CASSQAGQGNTGELFF.

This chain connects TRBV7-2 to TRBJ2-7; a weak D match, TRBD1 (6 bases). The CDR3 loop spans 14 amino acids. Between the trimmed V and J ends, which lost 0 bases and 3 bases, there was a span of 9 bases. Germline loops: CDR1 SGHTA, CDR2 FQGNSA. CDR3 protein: CASSLARTVYEQYF. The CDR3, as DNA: TGTGCCAGCAGCTTAGCAAGGACAGTCTACGAGCAGTACTTC.

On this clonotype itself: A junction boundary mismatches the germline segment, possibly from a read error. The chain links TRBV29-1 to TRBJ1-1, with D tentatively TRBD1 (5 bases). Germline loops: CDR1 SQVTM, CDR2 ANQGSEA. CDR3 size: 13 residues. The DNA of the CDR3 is TGCAGCGTTGAACGGGGCGCGAACATTGAAGCTTTCTTT. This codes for CSVERGANIEAFF.

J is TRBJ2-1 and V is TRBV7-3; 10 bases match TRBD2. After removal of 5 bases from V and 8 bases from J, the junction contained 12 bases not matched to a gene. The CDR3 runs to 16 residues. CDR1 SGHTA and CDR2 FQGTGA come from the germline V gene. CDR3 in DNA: TGTGCCAGCAGCCCCCACTCTAGCGGGAGATTCGATGAGCAGTTCTTC. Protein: CASSPHSSGRFDEQFF.

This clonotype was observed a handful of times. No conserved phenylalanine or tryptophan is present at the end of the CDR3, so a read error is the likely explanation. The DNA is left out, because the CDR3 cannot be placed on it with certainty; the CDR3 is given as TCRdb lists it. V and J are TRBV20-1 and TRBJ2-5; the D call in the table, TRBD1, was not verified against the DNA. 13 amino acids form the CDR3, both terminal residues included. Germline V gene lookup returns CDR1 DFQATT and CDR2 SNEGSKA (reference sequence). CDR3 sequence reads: CSARDGQGQSEYV.

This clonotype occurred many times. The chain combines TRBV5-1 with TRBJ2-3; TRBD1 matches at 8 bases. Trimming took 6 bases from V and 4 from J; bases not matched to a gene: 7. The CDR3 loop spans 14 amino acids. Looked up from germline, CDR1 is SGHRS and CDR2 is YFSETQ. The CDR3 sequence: CASKEDRASDTQYF. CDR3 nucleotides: TGCGCCAGCAAGGAGGACAGGGCTTCAGATACGCAGTATTTT.

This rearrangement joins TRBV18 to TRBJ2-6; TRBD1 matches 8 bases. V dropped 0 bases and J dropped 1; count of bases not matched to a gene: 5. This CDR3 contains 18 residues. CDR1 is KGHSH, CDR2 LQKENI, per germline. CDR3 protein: CASSPPSQGASGANVLTF. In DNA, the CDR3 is TGTGCCAGCTCACCACCGTCCCAGGGGGCATCTGGGGCCAACGTCCTGACTTTC.

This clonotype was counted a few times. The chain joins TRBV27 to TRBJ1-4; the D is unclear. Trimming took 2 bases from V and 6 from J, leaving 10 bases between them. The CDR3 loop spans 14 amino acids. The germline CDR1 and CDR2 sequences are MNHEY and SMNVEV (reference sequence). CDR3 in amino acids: CASSLGQTYEKLFF. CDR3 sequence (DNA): TGTGCCAGCAGTTTAGGGCAGACTTATGAAAAACTGTTTTTT. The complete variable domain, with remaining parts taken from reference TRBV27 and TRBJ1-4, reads EAQVTQNPRYLITVTGKKLTVTCSQNMNHEYMSWYRQDPGLGLRQIYYSMNVEVTDKGDVPEGYKVSRKEKRNFPLILESPSPNQTSLYFCASSLGQTYEKLFFGSGTQLSVL.

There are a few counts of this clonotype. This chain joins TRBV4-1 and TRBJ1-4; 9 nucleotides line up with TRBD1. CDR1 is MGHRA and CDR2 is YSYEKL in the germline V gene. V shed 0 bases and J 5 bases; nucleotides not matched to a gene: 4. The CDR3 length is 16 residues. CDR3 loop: CASSQDGQGRNEKLFF. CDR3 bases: TGCGCCAGCAGCCAAGATGGACAGGGGAGAAATGAAAAACTGTTTTTT.

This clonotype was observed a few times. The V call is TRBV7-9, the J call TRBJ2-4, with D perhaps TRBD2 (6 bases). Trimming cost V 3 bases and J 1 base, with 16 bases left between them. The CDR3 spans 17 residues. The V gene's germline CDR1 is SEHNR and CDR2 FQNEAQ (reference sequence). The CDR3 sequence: CASSFNGAGRAKNIQYF. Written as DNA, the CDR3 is TGTGCCAGCAGCTTTAACGGAGCTGGGAGGGCCAAAAACATTCAGTACTTC.

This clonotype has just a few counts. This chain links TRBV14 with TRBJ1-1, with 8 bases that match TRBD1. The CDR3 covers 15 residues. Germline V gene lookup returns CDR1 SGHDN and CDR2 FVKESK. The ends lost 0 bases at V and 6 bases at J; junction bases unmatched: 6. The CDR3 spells CASSQDTGGQAEAFF. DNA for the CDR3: TGTGCCAGCAGCCAAGATACCGGGGGACAGGCTGAAGCTTTCTTT.

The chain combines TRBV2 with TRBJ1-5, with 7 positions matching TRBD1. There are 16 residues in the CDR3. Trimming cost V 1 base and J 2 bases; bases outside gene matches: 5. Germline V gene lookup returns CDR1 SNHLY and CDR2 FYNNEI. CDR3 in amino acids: CASSEGGGWGNQPQHF. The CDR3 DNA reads TGTGCCAGCAGTGAAGGAGGGGGCTGGGGCAATCAGCCCCAGCATTTT.

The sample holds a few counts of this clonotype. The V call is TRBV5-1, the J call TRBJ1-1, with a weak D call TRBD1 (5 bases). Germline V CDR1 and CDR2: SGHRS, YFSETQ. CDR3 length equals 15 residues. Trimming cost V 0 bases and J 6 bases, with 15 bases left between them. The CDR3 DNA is TGCGCCAGCAGCTTGGCGACTGGACATGACTCTGAAGCTTTCTTT. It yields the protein CASSLATGHDSEAFF.

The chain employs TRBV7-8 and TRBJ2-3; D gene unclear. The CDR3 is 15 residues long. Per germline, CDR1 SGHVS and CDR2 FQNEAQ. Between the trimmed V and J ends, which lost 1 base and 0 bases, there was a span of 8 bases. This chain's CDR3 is CASSLVPLSTDTQYF. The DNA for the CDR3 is TGTGCCAGCAGCTTAGTCCCACTTAGCACAGATACGCAGTATTTT.

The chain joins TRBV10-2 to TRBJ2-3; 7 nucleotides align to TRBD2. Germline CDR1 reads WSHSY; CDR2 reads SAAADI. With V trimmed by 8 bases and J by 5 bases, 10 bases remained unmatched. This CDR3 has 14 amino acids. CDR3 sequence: CASSSGGGLDTQYF. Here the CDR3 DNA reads TGCGCCAGCTCCTCGGGGGGTGGATTAGATACGCAGTATTTT.

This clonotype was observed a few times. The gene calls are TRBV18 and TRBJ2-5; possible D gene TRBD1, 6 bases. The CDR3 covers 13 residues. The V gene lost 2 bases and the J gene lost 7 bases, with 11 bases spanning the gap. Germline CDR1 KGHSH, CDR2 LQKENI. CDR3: CASSPEGVRTQYF. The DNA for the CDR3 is TGTGCCAGCTCACCAGAGGGGGTACGGACCCAGTACTTC.

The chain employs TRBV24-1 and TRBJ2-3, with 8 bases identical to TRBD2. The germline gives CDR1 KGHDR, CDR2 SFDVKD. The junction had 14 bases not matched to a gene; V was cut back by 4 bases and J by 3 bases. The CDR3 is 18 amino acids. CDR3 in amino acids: CATSDSEVAGLRTDTQYF. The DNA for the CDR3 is TGTGCCACCAGTGACTCCGAGGTAGCGGGACTCCGTACAGATACGCAGTATTTT.

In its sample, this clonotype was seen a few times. The CDR3 region is CASSQGGPPYNEQFF. CDR3 coding DNA: TGTGCCAGCAGCCAAGGCGGGCCGCCCTACAATGAGCAGTTCTTC. The chain employs TRBV14 and TRBJ2-1, with a tentative D call TRBD2 (5 bases). With 1 base removed from V and 2 bases from J, the gap between germline ends came to 9 bases. The CDR3 consists of 15 residues. The V gene's germline CDR1 is SGHDN and CDR2 FVKESK.

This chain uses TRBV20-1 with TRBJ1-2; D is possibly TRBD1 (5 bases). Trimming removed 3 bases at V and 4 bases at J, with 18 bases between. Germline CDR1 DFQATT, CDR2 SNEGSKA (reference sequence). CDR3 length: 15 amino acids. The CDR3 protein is CSASRRGVSGYGYTF. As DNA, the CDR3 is TGCAGTGCTAGTAGGAGGGGTGTTAGTGGCTATGGCTACACCTTC.

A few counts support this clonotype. CDR3 protein: CASRLRQAEGSPLHF. DNA for the CDR3: TGTGCCAGCAGACTTCGACAGGCCGAGGGGTCACCCCTCCACTTT. The chain joins TRBV2 to TRBJ1-6, with D possibly matching TRBD1 (6 bases). From germline, CDR1 is SNHLY and CDR2 FYNNEI. The CDR3 sequence is 15 residues long. V lost 6 bases, J lost 10 bases, and 19 bases lay in between.

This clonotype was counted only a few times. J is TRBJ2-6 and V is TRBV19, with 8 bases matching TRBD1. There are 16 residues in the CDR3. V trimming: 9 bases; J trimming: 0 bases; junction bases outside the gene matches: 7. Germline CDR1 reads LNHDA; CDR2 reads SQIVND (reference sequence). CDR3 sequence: CASRDRLSSGANVLTF. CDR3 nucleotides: TGTGCCAGCAGGGACAGGTTGAGCTCTGGGGCCAACGTCCTGACTTTC.